The clone carrying this T cell receptor (beta chain) came up a few times. It was with a sample-barcoded 5' primer and a J-beta primer mix that a second PCR of roughly 6 to 12 cycles was run. TCRdb passed the 5' RACE reads through MiXCR, listing each CDR3 protein once. The sample records approximately 1.5 million distinct CDR3 sequences, 30% to 40% being singletons. The data derive from a study of blood T cells in healthy people across ages. Sequenced: blood. This clonotype originated in a woman aged 30 to 39 in good health.

CDR3 coding DNA: TGTGCCAGCAGTTACTCAGGGGGACACGACAGCAGCTACACCTTC. Encoded protein: CASSYSGGHDSSYTF. This chain joins TRBV6-5 and TRBJ1-2; D perhaps matches TRBD1 (6 bases). The CDR3 runs to 15 residues. The ends were cut back, 0 bases at V and 9 bases at J, with 17 bases in the middle. The germline CDR1 and CDR2 sequences are MNHEY and SVGAGI.